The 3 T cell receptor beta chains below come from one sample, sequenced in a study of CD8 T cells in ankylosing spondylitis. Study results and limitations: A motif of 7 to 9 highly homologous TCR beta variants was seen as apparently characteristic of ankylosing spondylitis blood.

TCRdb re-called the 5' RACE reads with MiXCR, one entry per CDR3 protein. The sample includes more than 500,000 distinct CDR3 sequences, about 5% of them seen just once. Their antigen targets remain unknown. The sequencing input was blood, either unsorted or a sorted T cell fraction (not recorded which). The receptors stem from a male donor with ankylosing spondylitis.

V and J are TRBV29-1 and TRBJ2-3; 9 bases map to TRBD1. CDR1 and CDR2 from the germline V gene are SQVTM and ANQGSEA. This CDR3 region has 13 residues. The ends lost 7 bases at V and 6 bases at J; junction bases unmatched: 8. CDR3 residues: CSARDRVGDTQYF. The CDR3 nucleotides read TGCAGCGCCCGGGACAGGGTAGGGGATACGCAGTATTTT.

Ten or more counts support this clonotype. CDR3 region: CASRATLDTQYF. The CDR3 DNA reads as TGTGCCAGCAGAGCCACCTTAGATACGCAGTATTTT. The V call is TRBV7-2, the J call TRBJ2-3; D remains ambiguous. In germline, CDR1 is SGHTA, CDR2 FQGNSA. V lost 6 bases, J lost 5 bases, and 9 bases lay in between. The CDR3 runs 12 residues.

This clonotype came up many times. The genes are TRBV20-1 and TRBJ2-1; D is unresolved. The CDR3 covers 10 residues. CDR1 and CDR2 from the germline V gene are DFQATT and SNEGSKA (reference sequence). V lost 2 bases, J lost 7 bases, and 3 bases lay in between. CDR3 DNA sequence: TGCAGTGCTAGATTGAATGAGCAGTTCTTC. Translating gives CSARLNEQFF.